The 29 T cell receptor beta chains reported below all come from one sample, sequenced in a study of monozygotic twins with inflammatory bowel disease. From its re-call of the 5' RACE reads, TCRdb lists each CDR3 protein once, without DNA. This repertoire comprises around 450,000 distinct CDR3 sequences; its ten largest clones make up 2% to 2.5%. Specimen: blood. These receptors came from a human donor with ulcerative colitis or Crohn's disease, or a healthy co-twin of an affected twin (not recorded which).

The chain is built from TRBV10-3 and TRBJ2-7; lacking DNA, the TRBD1 call made by TCRdb goes unchecked. There are 14 residues in the CDR3. CDR1 is ENHRY and CDR2 is SYGVKD in the germline V gene. CDR3 sequence reads: CASTRGQGAYEQYF.

V gene TRBV4-1 combines with J gene TRBJ2-1; TCRdb's D call of TRBD2 is untestable without DNA. The length of the CDR3 is 17 residues. Per the germline V gene, CDR1 is MGHRA and CDR2 is YSYEKL. The CDR3 loop reads CASSQDLLLAGPNEQFF.

The rearrangement uses TRBV4-1 and TRBJ2-1; TCRdb's assignment of TRBD2 cannot be checked, as there is no DNA. Germline-derived CDR1 and CDR2 are MGHRA and YSYEKL. The CDR3 covers 14 residues. Here the CDR3 reads CASSQDRGSNEQFF.

The chain joins TRBV5-1 to TRBJ2-4; TCRdb proposes TRBD1, but this gene call is untestable without DNA. The CDR3 totals 16 residues. Germline V gives CDR1 SGHRS, CDR2 YFSETQ. CDR3 protein: CASSGTGGLTKNIQYF.

The V gene is TRBV7-2, the J gene TRBJ2-7; absent DNA, TCRdb's TRBD1 call cannot be checked. Germline values: CDR1 SGHTA, CDR2 FQGNSA. This CDR3 comprises 15 residues. The CDR3 sequence: CASSVVGGTFIEQYF.

CDR3 sequence: CASSFQGAETQYF. V usage is TRBV28 and J usage is TRBJ2-5; the D call from TCRdb, TRBD1, cannot be confirmed without DNA. The CDR3 contains 13 residues. Germline assignment: CDR1 MDHEN and CDR2 SYDVKM.

The chain links TRBV5-5 to TRBJ1-1. Germline V gives CDR1 SGHKS, CDR2 YYEKEE (reference sequence). The CDR3 sequence is 15 residues long. The CDR3 sequence is CASSQLSLGNTEAFF.

The V call is TRBV5-1, the J call TRBJ2-7; TCRdb returns TRBD1, unconfirmable since there is no DNA. The CDR3 has 14 residues. Germline-derived CDR1 and CDR2 are SGHRS and YFSETQ. CDR3 protein: CASSLGQGMDEQYF.

The chain couples TRBV11-2 to TRBJ1-1. Germline values: CDR1 SGHAT, CDR2 FQNNGV. The CDR3 extends over 14 amino acids. CDR3 residues: CASSPTTGNTEAFF.

The chain couples TRBV11-1 to TRBJ2-3; TCRdb picks TRBD2, but there is no DNA to check that call. There are 15 residues in the CDR3. Germline V CDR1 and CDR2: SGHAT, FQDESV (reference sequence). The chain's CDR3 is CASSFKRGGRDTQYF. The entire variable domain, with the rest obtained from reference TRBV11-1 and TRBJ2-3, is as follows: EAEVAQSPRYKITEKSQAVAFWCDPISGHATLYWYRQILGQGPELLVQFQDESVVDDSQLPKDRFSAERLKGVDSTLKIQPAELGDSAMYLCASSFKRGGRDTQYFGPGTRLTVL.

This chain links TRBV20-1 with TRBJ2-7; the TCRdb call, TRBD2, lacks DNA for checking. Germline V gene sequence: CDR1 DFQATT, CDR2 SNEGSKA (reference sequence). There are 14 residues in the CDR3. The CDR3 sequence: CSASVREVPYEQYF.

The chain joins TRBV28 to TRBJ2-4; TCRdb proposes TRBD2, but this gene call is untestable without DNA. The germline V gene has CDR1 MDHEN and CDR2 SYDVKM. The CDR3 sequence is 15 residues long. The CDR3 protein is CASSPGTSLGNIQYF.

The chain couples TRBV29-1 to TRBJ2-3; TCRdb indicates TRBD1, and absent DNA this call remains unverified. Germline V gene sequence: CDR1 SQVTM, CDR2 ANQGSEA. This CDR3 has 14 residues. CDR3 amino acids: CSVGIGLPGDTQYF.

The J gene is TRBJ2-7, the V gene TRBV5-4; TCRdb selects TRBD1, and the lack of DNA leaves this call unchecked. The CDR3 runs 15 residues. Germline V gene lookup returns CDR1 SGHNT and CDR2 YYREEE (reference sequence). CDR3 loop: CASSLGQGRTYEQYF.

The chain recombines TRBV4-2 with TRBJ1-4. Per germline, CDR1 LGHNA and CDR2 YNFKEQ. CDR3 length equals 15 residues. CDR3 loop: CASSQDPSVDEKLFF.

The genes are TRBV11-2 and TRBJ1-5; TCRdb gives TRBD1 as the D gene, but with no DNA this cannot be confirmed. There are 14 residues in the CDR3. CDR1 is SGHAT and CDR2 is FQNNGV in the germline V gene. The CDR3 is CASSDDRGNQPQHF.

The chain links TRBV20-1 to TRBJ2-3; TCRdb's D call, TRBD2, is unchecked because there is no DNA. The CDR3 runs to 15 residues. The germline V gene encodes CDR1 DFQATT and CDR2 SNEGSKA (reference sequence). This CDR3 is CSASQGGASTDTQYF.

The chain is built from TRBV5-1 and TRBJ2-3. Per the germline V gene, CDR1 is SGHRS and CDR2 is YFSETQ. The CDR3 length is 12 residues. The CDR3 sequence is CASSLEEDTQYF.

This chain connects TRBV6-1 to TRBJ1-2. The length of the CDR3 is 14 residues. From germline, CDR1 is MNHNS and CDR2 SASEGT. CDR3 region: CASSEVQANYGYTF.

The chain employs TRBV6-2 or TRBV6-3 and TRBJ2-6; there is no DNA to check the TCRdb D call of TRBD2. The CDR3 consists of 16 residues. Germline loops: CDR1 MNHEY, CDR2 SVGEGT. CDR3 region: CASSSRLDSGANVLTF.

The chain combines TRBV20-1 with TRBJ2-1; the D call of TRBD2 rests on TCRdb alone, since no DNA is present to check it. Germline loops: CDR1 DFQATT, CDR2 SNEGSKA (reference sequence). The CDR3 contains 15 residues. Here the CDR3 reads CSAQRAGVEYNEQFF.

The V gene is TRBV6-1, the J gene TRBJ1-4; TCRdb picks TRBD1, but there is no DNA to check that call. The CDR3 contains 15 residues. The germline V gene encodes CDR1 MNHNS and CDR2 SASEGT. The CDR3: CTSSDVAGGEEKLFF.

The chain has TRBV9 and TRBJ2-3; TCRdb designates TRBD1, a call that cannot be tested without DNA. Germline CDR1 SGDLS, CDR2 YYNGEE. This CDR3 has 14 amino acids. CDR3 in amino acids: CASSLMSSTDTQYF. Filled out from reference TRBV9 and TRBJ2-3, the complete variable domain reads DSGVTQTPKHLITATGQRVTLRCSPRSGDLSVYWYQQSLDQGLQFLIQYYNGEERAKGNILERFSAQQFPDLHSELNLSSLELGDSALYFCASSLMSSTDTQYFGPGTRLTVL.

The chain links TRBV3-1 to TRBJ2-3; TCRdb names TRBD2, which stays unverified in the absence of DNA. This CDR3 contains 15 residues. Germline V gene sequence: CDR1 LGHDT, CDR2 YNNKEL (reference sequence). The CDR3: CASSHPAGGWDTQYF.

The rearrangement uses TRBV20-1 and TRBJ1-2; the D call from TCRdb, TRBD1, cannot be confirmed without DNA. The CDR3 is 12 amino acids. CDR1 and CDR2 (germline): DFQATT, SNEGSKA (reference sequence). The CDR3 loop is CSASPENYGYTF.

The chain joins TRBV18 to TRBJ1-6. Germline-derived CDR1 and CDR2 are KGHSH and LQKENI. The CDR3 is 18 residues long. CDR3 amino acids: CASSPNPVQGPSNSPLHF.

The chain employs TRBV6-5 and TRBJ1-1. Germline CDR1 reads MNHEY; CDR2 reads SVGAGI. CDR3 size: 15 residues. The CDR3 protein is CASSSPGRVDAEAFF.

V is TRBV7-6 and J is TRBJ2-2; with no DNA, the TCRdb D assignment of TRBD2 cannot be verified. The CDR3 has 15 residues. Germline V lookup: CDR1 SGHVS, CDR2 FNYEAQ. CDR3: CASGGSLTHTGELFF.

V is TRBV27 and J is TRBJ1-6; TCRdb proposes TRBD1, but this gene call is untestable without DNA. Germline CDR1 is MNHEY and CDR2 is SMNVEV (reference sequence). This CDR3 spans 14 amino acids. CDR3 amino acids: CASSSGTGSSPLHF.